The entry that follows covers one T cell receptor (beta chain) sequence. This clone showed up just once. Which antigen it targets is not known. Base-call qualities are not available, and no considerably larger clone is one nucleotide away. The data originate from a study of control samples from healthy donors and cancer patients (TCRdb year 2020). Library preparation was by the immunoSEQ multiplex PCR assay. In its TCRdb copy, this immuneACCESS table keeps in-frame sequences only and misses some clones. Where compared with another copy, unresolved V genes explain less than half of these, and the others have no known cause. Recorded for this sample are some 65,000 clones; approximately 80% of them occurred a single time. 2.9% of the sample belongs to the ten largest clones. Based on the germline V gene (reference sequence), the CDR1 and CDR2 sequences are LGHDT and YNNKEL. Relative to germline, V is 4 bases shorter and J is 4 bases shorter, with 13 bases between their ends. CDR3 length: 14 amino acids, cysteine to phenylalanine. The retained sequence is limited to the CDR3, 42 bases, with the frame set at the first base.

The sample taken for sequencing was PBMCs. The sequence links TRBV3-1 (or the pseudogene TRBV3-2) to TRBJ1-1, with a weak D call of TRBD1 (5 bases match). This receptor was taken from a woman aged 45-65 years with lung cancer. CDR3 protein: CASSLLVGGTEAFF. The DNA reads TGTGCCAGCAGCCTACTGGTCGGGGGCACTGAAGCTTTCTTT.